This entry features one T cell receptor (beta chain) sequence. Its antigen target is currently unknown. No much larger clone exists at a distance of one base, and base qualities are not known. This sample was taken from a study of OX40 agonist ivuxolimab in advanced cancers. In terms of the full investigation: The costimulatory receptor OX40 (CD134) was targeted by ivuxolimab, a fully human IgG2 agonistic monoclonal antibody. Intravenous ivuxolimab was administered to patients every 2 weeks at six dose levels: 0.01, 0.1, 0.3, 1.5, 3 and 10 mg/kg. Partial responses occurred in three dose-escalation patients: two with cutaneous melanoma and one with hepatocellular carcinoma. Patients were allowed to have had prior anti-PD-1, anti-PD-L1 or anti-CTLA-4 therapy, and approximately 43% of the dose-escalation patients had previously received checkpoint inhibitors. The dose-escalation cohort was approximately 83% male with a mean age of approximately 59 years, ranging from roughly 20 to 80. Among the approximately 50 dose-escalation patients, about 20 had hepatocellular carcinoma, 15 or so melanoma, 9 renal cell carcinoma and 9 head and neck cancer. The paper describes the monotherapy dose-escalation part (N of about 47 patients) of the phase I trial of ivuxolimab. The purpose of peripheral TCRbeta sequencing was to test whether ivuxolimab changed TCR sequence diversity and led to clonal T-cell expansion.

The full study reports these points: After ivuxolimab, expanded clones were on average more numerous among CD8+ T cells than among CD4+ T cells. In partial responders in the 0.1-3.0 mg/kg groups, normalized peripheral clonal expansion was found to be among the lowest, especially among CD8+ T cells. At doses from 0.1 to 3.0 mg/kg, clonal expansion was seen in both CD4+ and CD8+ blood T cells between baseline and week 6. Which antigens the clonally expanded peripheral T cells were specific for was not determined. Low levels of normalized T-cell clonal expansion were also seen in some patients who did not respond.

Patients with a history of autoimmune disease or receiving systemic immunosuppression were excluded from the trial. In every dose cohort, peripheral blood was drawn for TCR sequencing at baseline, cycle 4 day 1, and cycle 7 day 1. The samples were drawn from a first-in-human, open-label, multicenter phase I dose-escalation trial of ivuxolimab. Adults with locally advanced or metastatic melanoma, renal cell, hepatocellular, or head and neck squamous cell carcinoma were enrolled in the trial. Before TCR sequencing, CD4+ T cells and CD8+ T cells were sorted from peripheral blood as separate populations. Genomic DNA was isolated from the sorted cells so that the TCRbeta CDR3 region could be sequenced. TCRbeta CDR3 regions were sequenced using the immunoSEQ Assay. TCRdb retrieved this table from immuneACCESS and kept in-frame rearrangements only. Not all clones are present; in checked studies, unresolved V genes account for under half, and no reason is known for the remainder. This sample lists about 62,000 clones; 84% were detected once. The top ten clones comprise 2.4% of the sample.

V and J lose 0 bases and 1 base, and a span of 8 bases separates them. The CDR3 starts with the cysteine, ends with the phenylalanine, and has 14 residues. Kept here is only the CDR3 DNA, which spans 42 bases and is read in frame from base 1. Based on the germline V gene, the CDR1 and CDR2 sequences are SGHRS and YFSETQ. The receptor's source is an adult with an advanced solid tumor such as melanoma, head and neck, liver or kidney cancer. The rearranged segments are TRBV5-1 and TRBJ2-7; the D gene assignment is ambiguous. The specimen comprised CD4+ or CD8+ T cells sorted from blood, sampled in a trial of the OX40 agonist ivuxolimab. This receptor has the CDR3 CASSLEFGSYEQYF. The nucleotides are TGCGCCAGCAGCTTGGAGTTCGGATCCTACGAGCAGTACTTC.